A single TCR beta chain is shown here with its context. The antigen is undetermined. These data come from a study of shared clonotypes between healthy human individuals. The V gene's germline CDR1 is SGHNT and CDR2 YYREEE (reference sequence). V gave up 4 bases and J gave up 3 bases; unmatched junction bases: 11. This CDR3 has 16 amino acids. Profiled with immunoSEQ multiplex PCR; TCRdb holds only in-frame clones, not every one. The sample lists roughly 2.6 million clones; approximately 92% were seen once. Whole-study results and caveats: Clonotypes shared by all four donors outscored non-shared clonotypes in generation probability.

Sequencing was done on a sample of naive CD4+ T cells sorted from blood. Regarding subset: CD45RA+ positively selected. The sequence derives from a man aged 18 to 35 in good health. The genes are TRBV5-4 and TRBJ2-3; 7 positions match TRBD1. In DNA, the CDR3 is TGTGCCAGCAGCCAACCGGGACAGACCTTGACAGATACGCAGTATTTT. Its translation: CASSQPGQTLTDTQYF.